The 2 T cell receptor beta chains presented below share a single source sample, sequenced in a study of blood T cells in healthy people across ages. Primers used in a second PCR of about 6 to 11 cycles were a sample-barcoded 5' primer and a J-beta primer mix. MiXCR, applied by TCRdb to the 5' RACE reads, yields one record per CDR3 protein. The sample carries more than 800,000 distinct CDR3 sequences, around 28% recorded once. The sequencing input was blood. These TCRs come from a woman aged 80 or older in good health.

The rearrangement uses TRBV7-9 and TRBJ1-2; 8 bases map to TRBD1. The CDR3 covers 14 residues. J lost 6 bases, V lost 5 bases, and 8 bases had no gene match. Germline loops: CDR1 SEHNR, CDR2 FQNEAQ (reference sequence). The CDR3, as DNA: TGTGCCAGCAGCCCGAACCAGGGGGCGCATGGCTACACCTTC. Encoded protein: CASSPNQGAHGYTF.

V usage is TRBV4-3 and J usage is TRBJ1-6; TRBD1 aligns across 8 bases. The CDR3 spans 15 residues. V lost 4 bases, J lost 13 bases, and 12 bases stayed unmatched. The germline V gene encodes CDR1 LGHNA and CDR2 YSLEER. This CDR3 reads CASSPTGAGVWPLHF. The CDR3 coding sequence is TGCGCCAGCAGCCCGACAGGGGCCGGGGTGTGGCCCCTCCACTTT.